The 22 T cell receptor beta chains below were found in one sample sequenced in a study of T cells in Graves' hyperthyroidism and ophthalmopathy (dated by TCRdb to about 2019). The library came from multiplex PCR. The run used an Illumina HiSeq 2000. The TCR beta CDR3 regions were amplified from the RNA transcripts. The TCR CDR3 was subjected to a first round of RT-PCR using the HTBI primer set and the Qiagen OneStep RT-PCR kit. The raw public data were reprocessed by TCRdb itself: fastp quality trimming at Q25, MiXCR clonotype calling, in-frame beta chains only. When rows share a CDR3 protein, they turn into one entry using the most common DNA and genes. The sample data list hundreds of thousands of distinct CDR3 sequences, and 18% of these were observed just once. The ten largest clones take up approximately 16% of the sample. What was sequenced was blood. The receptors were sampled from a woman aged 45-65 years with Graves' hyperthyroidism that later progressed to Graves' ophthalmopathy.

Worth noting for this clonotype: It may be a read error: a sequence one base away is much more abundant. The chain links TRBV5-1 to TRBJ1-5, with TRBD1 matching 9 bases. The CDR3 consists of 15 residues. The V gene's germline CDR1 is SGHRS and CDR2 YFSETQ. CDR3 in amino acids: CASSLGDRDNQAQHF. The DNA of the CDR3 is TGCGCCAGCAGCTTGGGGGACAGGGACAATCAGGCCCAGCATTTT.

In this sample, this clonotype turned up a few times. The chain links TRBV7-9 to TRBJ1-2; TRBD1 matches 11 bases. The CDR3 runs 17 residues. Germline CDR1 is SEHNR and CDR2 is FQNEAQ (reference sequence). J lost 2 bases, V lost 2 bases, and 7 bases had no gene match. CDR3 DNA: TGTGCCAGCAGCTTATCCCCTGGACAGGGGGCGAACTATGGCTACACCTTC. Its translation: CASSLSPGQGANYGYTF.

The chain's CDR3 is CSARDSSGARVYTEAFF. The DNA for the CDR3 is TGCAGTGCTAGAGACAGTTCGGGGGCCCGGGTTTACACTGAAGCTTTCTTT. This rearrangement joins TRBV20-1 to TRBJ1-1; D is perhaps TRBD1 (6 bases). Trimming took 0 bases from V and 3 from J, leaving 20 bases between them. The CDR3 spans 17 residues. Germline lookup yields CDR1 DFQATT and CDR2 SNEGSKA (reference sequence).

This chain uses TRBV10-3 with TRBJ1-3; possibly TRBD1 for D (5 bases). Trimming pared 3 bases from V and 0 bases from J, leaving 15 bases between. The length of the CDR3 is 17 residues. Germline-derived CDR1 and CDR2 are ENHRY and SYGVKD. CDR3 loop: CAISDPGREFSGNTIYF. CDR3 coding DNA: TGTGCCATCAGTGACCCAGGGAGGGAATTCTCTGGAAACACCATATATTTT.

V and J are TRBV3-1 and TRBJ2-2; maybe TRBD2 (6 bases). This CDR3 region has 16 residues. CDR1 LGHDT and CDR2 YNNKEL come from the germline V gene (reference sequence). V was clipped by 1 base and J by 0 bases, with 9 bases between them. CDR3: CASSQVGGTNTGELFF. In DNA form, the CDR3 reads TGTGCCAGCAGCCAAGTAGGAGGGACGAACACCGGGGAGCTGTTTTTT.

This clonotype was seen many times. The chain employs TRBV7-3 and TRBJ1-2; D might be TRBD1 (5 bases). This CDR3 has 15 residues. Trimming left V 1 base short and J 4 bases short, with 13 bases between. Germline CDR1 is SGHTA and CDR2 is FQGTGA. The CDR3 nucleotides are TGTGCCAGCAGCTTAAAACGGGACCAGTTCTATGGCTACACCTTC. It yields the protein CASSLKRDQFYGYTF.

This clonotype came up a few times. The chain recombines TRBV24-1 with TRBJ2-6; the D is unclear. CDR3 size: 14 residues. Between the trimmed V and J ends, which lost 0 bases and 3 bases, there was a span of 2 bases. Germline loops: CDR1 KGHDR, CDR2 SFDVKD. The DNA for the CDR3 is TGTGCCACCAGTGATTTGCGTGGGGCCAACGTCCTGACTTTC. Amino acids: CATSDLRGANVLTF.

This sequence joins TRBV4-1 and TRBJ1-2; TRBD1 might be the D (5 bases). V was clipped by 2 bases and J by 8 bases, with 12 bases between them. The CDR3 totals 13 residues. Germline CDR1 reads MGHRA; CDR2 reads YSYEKL. CDR3 protein: CASSQWQGGGYTF. In nucleotides, the CDR3 is TGCGCCAGCAGCCAATGGCAGGGAGGCGGCTACACCTTC.

The sample holds one count of this clonotype. The chain links TRBV20-1 to TRBJ2-5, with D hard to call. Trimming took 3 bases from V and 2 from J, leaving 13 bases between them. Germline V lookup: CDR1 DFQATT, CDR2 SNEGSKA (reference sequence). There are 14 residues in the CDR3. CDR3 in DNA: TGCAGTGCTAGTCCCCCAGGTCCTCAAGAGACCCAGTACTTC. It encodes CSASPPGPQETQYF.

This clonotype was recorded many times. The chain links TRBV2 to TRBJ1-6, with 8 bases matching TRBD1. This CDR3 has 14 amino acids. The junction had 6 bases not matched to a gene; V was cut back by 7 bases and J by 7 bases. CDR1 and CDR2 from the germline V gene are SNHLY and FYNNEI. CDR3 sequence reads: CASKRTGMNSPLHF. The CDR3 DNA reads TGTGCCAGCAAGAGGACAGGGATGAATTCACCCCTCCACTTT. Based on the CDR3 plus reference TRBV2 and TRBJ1-6, the full variable domain is EPEVTQTPSHQVTQMGQEVILRCVPISNHLYFYWYRQILGQKVEFLVSFYNNEISEKSEIFDDQFSVERPDGSNFTLKIRSTKLEDSAMYFCASKRTGMNSPLHFGNGTRLTVT.

This clonotype occurred many times. V and J are TRBV3-1 and TRBJ2-5, with TRBD2 matching 8 bases. This CDR3 comprises 15 residues. After removal of 0 bases from V and 5 bases from J, the junction contained 5 bases not matched to a gene. Germline V gene sequence: CDR1 LGHDT, CDR2 YNNKEL (reference sequence). The CDR3 protein is CASSQDRGGQETQYF. The CDR3 DNA is TGTGCCAGCAGCCAAGATCGCGGGGGGCAGGAGACCCAGTACTTC.

This sequence joins TRBV5-1 and TRBJ1-4, with a tentative D call TRBD1 (6 bases). Germline-derived CDR1 and CDR2 are SGHRS and YFSETQ. The V end was cut by 5 bases, the J end by 6 bases, with 17 bases between. The CDR3 covers 15 residues. Here the CDR3 DNA reads TGCGCCAGCAGACCCGCGGGGGGCTCCGATGAAAAACTGTTTTTT. Encoded protein: CASRPAGGSDEKLFF.

The rearrangement joins TRBV9 to TRBJ1-3; D remains ambiguous. Germline V gives CDR1 SGDLS, CDR2 YYNGEE. The CDR3 contains 15 residues. Trimming stripped 4 bases from V and 2 bases from J, with 13 bases between. The CDR3 spells CASSPRQSAGNTIYF. The CDR3 DNA follows: TGTGCCAGCAGCCCGCGCCAGTCAGCTGGAAACACCATATATTTT. The complete variable domain, with remaining parts taken from reference TRBV9 and TRBJ1-3, reads DSGVTQTPKHLITATGQRVTLRCSPRSGDLSVYWYQQSLDQGLQFLIQYYNGEERAKGNILERFSAQQFPDLHSELNLSSLELGDSALYFCASSPRQSAGNTIYFGEGSWLTVV.

The chain employs TRBV4-2 and TRBJ2-3; no definite D call. CDR1 and CDR2 from the germline V gene are LGHNA and YNFKEQ. This CDR3 spans 15 amino acids. V dropped 0 bases and J dropped 5 bases, with 12 bases sitting between them. This chain's CDR3 is CASSQDPARVDTQYF. The DNA of the CDR3 is TGTGCCAGCAGCCAAGATCCCGCCCGGGTAGATACGCAGTATTTT.

There are many counts of this clonotype. V usage is TRBV27 and J usage is TRBJ1-1; D call uncertain. CDR3 length equals 14 residues. The V and J ends lost 3 bases and 2 bases respectively, with 10 bases between them. Germline assignment: CDR1 MNHEY and CDR2 SMNVEV (reference sequence). The CDR3 sequence: CASSFGVVNTEAFF. CDR3 nucleotide sequence: TGTGCCAGCAGTTTTGGGGTTGTCAACACTGAAGCTTTCTTT.

The J gene is TRBJ2-5, the V gene TRBV28; TRBD2 aligns across 8 bases. V was clipped by 5 bases and J by 5 bases; unmatched bases: 7. The CDR3 covers 14 residues. Germline V gives CDR1 MDHEN, CDR2 SYDVKM. The DNA for the CDR3 is TGTGCCAGCAGTAGCGCGGGGGGCAGGGAGACCCAGTACTTC. The encoded protein is CASSSAGGRETQYF.

A single count supports this clonotype. Given a much more abundant clone one base away, this may be a read error. The rearrangement uses TRBV12-5 and TRBJ1-4; D not resolved. This CDR3 is 15 amino acids long. The germline CDR1 and CDR2 sequences are LGHNT and FRNRAP. The CDR3: CASGFWEQTNEELFF. As DNA, the CDR3 is TGTGCTAGTGGTTTCTGGGAGCAGACTAATGAAGAACTGTTTTTT. The full variable domain, with the rest looked up from reference TRBV12-5 and TRBJ1-4, is DARVTQTPRHKVTEMGQEVTMRCQPILGHNTVFWYRQTMMQGLELLAYFRNRAPLDDSGMPKDRFSAEMPDATLATLKIQPSEPRDSAVYFCASGFWEQTNEELFFGSGTQLSVL.

This chain links TRBV6-1 with TRBJ2-2; 8 nucleotides agree with TRBD1. The CDR3 length is 15 residues. Per germline, CDR1 MNHNS and CDR2 SASEGT. Germline trimming cut 6 bases from V and 1 base from J; bases unmatched to any gene: 4. CDR3 bases: TGTGCCAGCAGGGTCGGGACAGGGAACACCGGGGAGCTGTTTTTT. This translates into CASRVGTGNTGELFF.

In this sample, this clonotype turned up many times. V and J are TRBV30 and TRBJ1-1; unclear D gene. Trimming pared 3 bases from V and 4 bases from J, leaving 9 bases between. CDR3 length: 12 amino acids. Germline CDR1 and CDR2: GTSNPN and SVGIG (reference sequence). CDR3 in amino acids: CAWREEATEAFF. CDR3 nucleotides: TGTGCCTGGAGGGAGGAGGCCACTGAAGCTTTCTTT.

This clonotype has a count of ten or more. V and J are TRBV10-2 and TRBJ2-3; 15 nucleotides match TRBD2. Trimming cost V 2 bases and J 2 bases; bases outside gene matches: 8. CDR1 WSHSY and CDR2 SAAADI come from the germline V gene. The CDR3 totals 19 residues. For the CDR3, the DNA is TGCGCCAGCAGTGAGACGGGACTAGCGGGGGGCACTTTCACAGATACGCAGTATTTT. Translating gives CASSETGLAGGTFTDTQYF.

This clonotype was counted at least ten times. The chain employs TRBV6-2 or TRBV6-3 and TRBJ2-1; TRBD2 might be the D (5 bases). The V and J ends lost 3 bases and 10 bases respectively, with 13 bases between them. The CDR3 extends over 13 amino acids. The germline gives CDR1 MNHEY, CDR2 SVGEGT. CDR3: CASSYYAGVEQFF. In DNA, the CDR3 is TGTGCCAGCAGTTATTACGCCGGGGTGGAGCAGTTCTTC.

Notes on this clonotype: A much larger clonotype is one base distant, so this may be a read error. This chain connects TRBV7-8 to TRBJ2-7, with 8 bases fitting TRBD1. The DNA end is a closer match to TRBJ2-1, so the J assignment may be wrong. The germline gives CDR1 SGHVS, CDR2 FQNEAQ. The CDR3 runs 15 residues. CDR3 residues: CASSLTRQGPYEQFF. The CDR3 DNA sequence: TGTGCCAGCAGCTTAACGAGACAGGGGCCCTACGAGCAGTTCTTC.